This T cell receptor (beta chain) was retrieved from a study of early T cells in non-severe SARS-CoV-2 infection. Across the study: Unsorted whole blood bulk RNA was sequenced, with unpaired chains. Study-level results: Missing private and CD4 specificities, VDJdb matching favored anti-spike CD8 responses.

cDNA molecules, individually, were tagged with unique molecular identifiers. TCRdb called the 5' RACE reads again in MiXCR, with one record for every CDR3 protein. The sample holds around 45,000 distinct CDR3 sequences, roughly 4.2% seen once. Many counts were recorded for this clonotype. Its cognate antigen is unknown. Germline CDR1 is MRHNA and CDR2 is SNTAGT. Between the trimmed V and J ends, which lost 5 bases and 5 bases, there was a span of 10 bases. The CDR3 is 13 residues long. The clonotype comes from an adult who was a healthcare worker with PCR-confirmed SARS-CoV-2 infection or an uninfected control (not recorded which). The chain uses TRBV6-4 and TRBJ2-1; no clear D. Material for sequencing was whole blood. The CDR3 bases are TGTGCCAGCAGTCCCTTGGGGAACAATGAGCAGTTCTTC. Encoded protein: CASSPLGNNEQFF.